These 22 T cell receptor beta chains originate from one sample sequenced in a study of blood T cells in healthy people across ages. For the second PCR, which ran for roughly 7 to 11 cycles, a sample-barcoded 5' primer and a J-beta primer mix were used. TCRdb ran MiXCR on the 5' RACE reads and lists one entry per CDR3 protein. This table has around 1,600,000 distinct CDR3 sequences, approximately 43% appearing once. Sequenced: blood. The source is a woman between 18 and 30 years old in good health.

V is TRBV4-3 and J is TRBJ2-1; D is possibly TRBD2 (5 bases). With 5 bases removed from V and 0 bases from J, the gap between germline ends came to 14 bases. CDR3 length equals 16 residues. Germline CDR1 and CDR2: LGHNA and YSLEER. The CDR3 here is CASSTHGRGSYNEQFF. Here the CDR3 DNA reads TGCGCCAGCAGCACCCATGGCCGGGGCTCCTACAATGAGCAGTTCTTC.

The V gene is TRBV12-3 or TRBV12-4, the J gene TRBJ1-5; D is perhaps TRBD1 (5 bases). This CDR3 is built from 15 residues. The ends were cut back, 8 bases at V and 2 bases at J, with 16 bases in the middle. DNA for the CDR3: TGTGCCAGCGCCGTTAGGGGCCGAGGCAATCAGCCCCAGCATTTT. The encoded protein is CASAVRGRGNQPQHF.

J is TRBJ2-2 and V is TRBV20-1; D is unresolved. Trimming took 4 bases from V and 5 from J, leaving 5 bases between them. The CDR3 has 11 residues. Germline assignment: CDR1 DFQATT and CDR2 SNEGSKA (reference sequence). DNA of the CDR3: TGCAGTGCTACGTGGACCGGGGAGCTGTTTTTT. Translated: CSATWTGELFF.

This clonotype occurred a few times. The J gene is TRBJ2-5, the V gene TRBV5-6; 9 bases line up with TRBD1. The DNA end lines up better with TRBJ2-7; the J call may be wrong. The CDR3 consists of 16 residues. Germline-derived CDR1 and CDR2 are SGHDT and YYEEEE. The CDR3 nucleotides are TGTGCCAGCAGCTTGGGATTACGGGACAGGGTAAACGAGCAGTACTTC. Translated: CASSLGLRDRVNEQYF.

There are a few counts of this clonotype. V and J are TRBV16 and TRBJ1-1; D not resolved. V was clipped by 0 bases and J by 0 bases, with 11 bases between them. This CDR3 spans 16 amino acids. Germline CDR1 KGHSY, CDR2 FQNENV. CDR3 nucleotides: TGTGCCAGCAGCCAATCGGTTGGGTACATGAACACTGAAGCTTTCTTT. Encoded protein: CASSQSVGYMNTEAFF. Supplemented by reference TRBV16 and TRBJ1-1, the full variable domain reads GEEVAQTPKHLVRGEGQKAKLYCAPIKGHSYVFWYQQVLKNEFKFLISFQNENVFDETGMPKERFSAKCLPNSPCSLEIQATKLEDSAVYFCASSQSVGYMNTEAFFGQGTRLTVV.

As concerns this clonotype: The junction departs from the called germline gene at one end, perhaps through a read error. In nucleotides, the CDR3 is TGTGCCAGCAGCTTAGGGTGGGACAGGCTGAGCTCCTGCAATGAGCAGTTCTTC. It yields the protein CASSLGWDRLSSCNEQFF. The chain uses TRBV7-2 and TRBJ2-1; 8 positions match TRBD1. Germline V gives CDR1 SGHTA, CDR2 FQGNSA. The CDR3 length is 18 residues.

The rearrangement links TRBV7-2 to TRBJ2-1, with D perhaps TRBD1 (6 bases). Germline-derived CDR1 and CDR2 are SGHTA and FQGNSA. Trimming took 1 base from V and 2 from J, leaving 9 bases between them. The CDR3 length is 15 residues. As DNA, the CDR3 is TGTGCCAGCAGCTTAGGGACAGTGGCCTACAATGAGCAGTTCTTC. This sequence encodes CASSLGTVAYNEQFF. The variable domain in full, completed from reference TRBV7-2 and TRBJ2-1, reads GAGVSQSPSNKVTEKGKDVELRCDPISGHTALYWYRQSLGQGLEFLIYFQGNSAPDKSGLPSDRFSAERTGGSVSTLTIQRTQQEDSAVYLCASSLGTVAYNEQFFGPGTRLTVL.

The chain is built from TRBV30 and TRBJ2-7; possibly TRBD1 for D (6 bases). The CDR3 runs to 14 residues. Germline-derived CDR1 and CDR2 are GTSNPN and SVGIG (reference sequence). The V gene lost 0 bases and the J gene lost 2 bases, with 11 bases spanning the gap. This CDR3 reads CAWSVRGWTYEQYF. The CDR3 region has the DNA TGTGCCTGGAGTGTTAGGGGGTGGACCTACGAGCAGTACTTC.

The chain links TRBV27 to TRBJ1-3, with TRBD1 as a possible D gene (6 bases). The germline V gene encodes CDR1 MNHEY and CDR2 SMNVEV (reference sequence). There are 17 residues in the CDR3. Between the trimmed V and J ends, which lost 5 bases and 4 bases, there was a span of 21 bases. CDR3 sequence (DNA): TGTGCCAGCAGTCTCATACTACCCCAGGGGTCCGGAAACACCATATATTTT. Protein sequence: CASSLILPQGSGNTIYF.

This clonotype was picked up a small number of times. The gene calls are TRBV9 and TRBJ2-3; 9 positions agree with TRBD2. Germline assignment: CDR1 SGDLS and CDR2 YYNGEE. This CDR3 has 16 amino acids. J was trimmed by 0 bases and V by 4 bases; bases with no gene match: 6. The CDR3 loop reads CASSLTGLASTDTQYF. In DNA, the CDR3 is TGTGCCAGCAGCTTGACGGGACTAGCAAGCACAGATACGCAGTATTTT.

A remark on this clonotype: The missing conserved phenylalanine or tryptophan at the end of this CDR3 makes a read error likely. V and J are TRBV9 and TRBJ2-5; D assignment may be TRBD1 or TRBD2 (7 bases each). Germline-derived CDR1 and CDR2 are SGDLS and YYNGEE. Trimming cost V 0 bases and J 2 bases, with 14 bases left between them. CDR3 size: 16 residues. CDR3 nucleotide sequence: TGTGCCAGCAGCGTAGGTTCCAGGGGGGGACAAGAGACCCAGTACTTA. It yields the protein CASSVGSRGGQETQYL.

The chain is built from TRBV20-1 and TRBJ1-2; D is unresolved. V gave up 1 base and J gave up 2 bases, with 14 bases separating them. The CDR3 covers 15 residues. Germline V gene lookup returns CDR1 DFQATT and CDR2 SNEGSKA (reference sequence). CDR3 coding DNA: TGCAGTGCTAGAGCGATGGTAGGGAGAAACTATGGCTACACCTTC. Its protein product is CSARAMVGRNYGYTF.

This clonotype was detected many times. CDR3 bases: TGTGCCATCAGTGAAACGGTCTATGGCTACACCTTC. Its protein is CAISETVYGYTF. V is TRBV10-3 and J is TRBJ1-2; the D is unclear. The CDR3 is made up of 12 amino acids. Trimming removed 3 bases at V and 4 bases at J, with 6 bases between. CDR1 is ENHRY, CDR2 SYGVKD, per germline.

Worth noting for this clonotype: This may stem from a read error, because a much larger clone lies one nucleotide away. The chain combines TRBV5-1 with TRBJ2-1; TRBD1 is a possible D gene (7 bases). Germline CDR1 reads SGHRS; CDR2 reads YFSETQ. The CDR3 contains 14 residues. V gave up 4 bases and J gave up 5 bases, with 13 bases separating them. The CDR3 DNA reads as TGCGCCAGCAGCGTCACAGGGGAGGACAATGAGCAGTTCTTC. It translates to CASSVTGEDNEQFF.

The chain recombines TRBV6-1 with TRBJ1-1; D unresolved. The germline V gene encodes CDR1 MNHNS and CDR2 SASEGT. This CDR3 spans 11 amino acids. V lost 4 bases and J lost 7, with 7 bases in between. CDR3 residues: CASSAFFEAFF. DNA for the CDR3: TGTGCCAGCAGTGCCTTCTTTGAAGCTTTCTTT.

Only a few counts were recorded for this clonotype. The chain links TRBV15 to TRBJ1-1; 9 bases line up with TRBD1. Germline-derived CDR1 and CDR2 are LNHNV and YYDKDF (reference sequence). This CDR3 is built from 17 residues. The ends lost 0 bases at V and 4 bases at J; junction bases unmatched: 9. The CDR3 here is CATSRDGLGQGSTEAFF. Here the CDR3 DNA reads TGTGCCACCAGCAGAGATGGATTGGGACAGGGAAGCACTGAAGCTTTCTTT.

The V call is TRBV7-2, the J call TRBJ2-1; D is unclear. From germline, CDR1 is SGHTA and CDR2 FQGNSA. Trimming removed 1 base from V and 3 bases from J, with 19 bases in between. This CDR3 is built from 18 residues. DNA of the CDR3: TGTGCCAGCAGCTTAGGCCGGCGGTTGCTAGTAGGCTACAATGAGCAGTTCTTC. Translation: CASSLGRRLLVGYNEQFF.

The chain joins TRBV10-3 to TRBJ1-4; tentative D call: TRBD1 (6 bases). V was cut by 4 bases and J by 4 bases, with 7 bases left in between. This CDR3 has 13 amino acids. Per the germline V gene, CDR1 is ENHRY and CDR2 is SYGVKD. CDR3: CAISGQVNEKLFF. The CDR3 DNA reads TGTGCCATCAGTGGACAGGTTAATGAAAAACTGTTTTTT.

The gene calls are TRBV11-2 and TRBJ2-2; no clear D. Deletions cut 0 bases from V and 7 bases from J, with 15 bases between. CDR1 and CDR2 from the germline V gene are SGHAT and FQNNGV. CDR3 size: 16 residues. The CDR3 sequence: CASSLDKSAVGGELFF. DNA of the CDR3: TGTGCCAGCAGCTTAGATAAAAGTGCAGTAGGCGGGGAGCTGTTTTTT.

This clonotype has a handful of counts. This chain uses TRBV11-2 with TRBJ1-4, with D maybe TRBD1 (5 bases). The germline V gene has CDR1 SGHAT and CDR2 FQNNGV. The V and J ends lost 5 bases and 7 bases respectively, with 11 bases between them. This CDR3 region has 13 residues. DNA of the CDR3: TGTGCCAGCAGCCGACAGCCGGCTGAAAAACTGTTTTTT. It encodes CASSRQPAEKLFF.

This clonotype was observed a few times. The V and J genes are TRBV12-3 or TRBV12-4 and TRBJ2-1; 8 positions agree with TRBD2. V gave up 2 bases and J gave up 9 bases; unmatched junction bases: 3. The CDR3 has 13 residues. CDR3: CASSLPGGGEQFF. CDR3 coding DNA: TGTGCCAGCAGTTTACCGGGAGGGGGTGAGCAGTTCTTC.

The J gene is TRBJ1-2, the V gene TRBV18, with a weak D call TRBD1 (5 bases). Germline lookup yields CDR1 KGHSH and CDR2 LQKENI. The V and J ends lost 3 bases and 6 bases respectively, with 17 bases between them. The CDR3 runs to 15 residues. CDR3 nucleotide sequence: TGTGCCAGCTCACCTCACTCATTTGGGGCTCATGGCTACACCTTC. Translated, it gives CASSPHSFGAHGYTF.